Listed below are T cell receptor beta chains from one sample, sequenced in a study of cytomegalovirus exposure and HLA in healthy donors. Assay: immunoSEQ multiplex PCR; the TCRdb copy retains only in-frame clones and omits some. The sample holds over 200,000 clones, about 80% seen once. The sample consisted of PBMCs. Receptor source: a man aged 40-49 years in good health and CMV-seropositive. Each CDR3 is given with its conserved first and last residue. A D gene is named only where the DNA matches it firmly. Clone size is shown for a subset of rows, as once, few, many or a class of expanded clone.

TRBJ1-1,-,TRBV4-1,TRBD1,CASRPSLGGTGVSGNTEAFF,TGCGCCAGCAGGCCAAGCTTGGGGGGGACAGGGGTTAGTGGGAACACTGAAGCTTTCTTT
TRBJ1-5,few,TRBV13,-,CASSLRGKGGNQPQHF,TGTGCCAGCAGCTTAAGGGGGAAGGGGGGCAATCAGCCCCAGCATTTT
TRBJ2-5,-,TRBV14,-,CASSQATTGYETQYF,TGTGCCAGCAGCCAAGCTACGACAGGCTACGAGACCCAGTACTTC
TRBJ2-1,-,TRBV10-3,-,CAISVTERSEQFF,TGTGCCATCAGTGTGACGGAGCGGAGCGAGCAGTTCTTC
TRBJ2-2,few,TRBV5-1,-,CASSLVRNTGELFF,TGCGCCAGCAGCTTGGTCCGGAACACCGGGGAGCTGTTTTTT
TRBJ1-1,-,TRBV11-3,-,CASSLTGPNTEAFF,TGTGCCAGCAGCCTCACCGGTCCGAACACTGAAGCTTTCTTT
TRBJ2-1,-,TRBV7-3,-,CASSLRGGGSYNEQFF,TGTGCCAGCAGCTTAAGAGGGGGTGGCTCCTACAATGAGCAGTTCTTC
TRBJ1-4,few,TRBV18,-,CASSPQGVGTNEKLFF,TGTGCCAGCTCCCCCCAAGGTGTCGGGACTAATGAAAAACTGTTTTTT
TRBJ2-1,-,TRBV7-9,TRBD2,CASSLVTSGSNEQFF,TGTGCCAGCAGCTTAGTGACTAGCGGGTCCAATGAGCAGTTCTTC
TRBJ1-2,-,TRBV7-9,-,CASNNSPYGYTF,TGTGCCAGCAACAATAGCCCCTATGGCTACACCTTC
TRBJ1-2,-,TRBV6-5,TRBD1,CASSYTDRVYGYTF,TGTGCCAGCAGTTACACCGACAGGGTCTATGGCTACACCTTC
TRBJ1-4,-,TRBV28,-,CASSSPVEKLFF,TGTGCCAGCAGTTCCCCCGTTGAAAAACTGTTTTTT
TRBJ2-5,-,TRBV30,TRBD2,CATGGGFVETQYF,TGTGCCACGGGAGGCGGCTTCGTGGAGACCCAGTACTTC
TRBJ2-5,-,TRBV5-1,TRBD2,CASSLAGLDQETQYF,TGCGCCAGCAGCTTGGCGGGACTAGACCAAGAGACCCAGTACTTC
TRBJ1-3,-,TRBV30,-,CARGSGNTIYF,TGTGCCAGGGGCTCTGGAAACACCATATATTTT